A single TCR beta chain is shown here with its context. The data derive from a study of blood T cell repertoires in COVID-19. Study information: Researchers got acute and convalescent COVID-19 samples from the United States, Italy and Spain. The cDNA or gDNA used as material had been derived from T cells, B-cell-depleted T cells, or PBMCs.

Per the original methods: The authors estimated nucleated cell counts from reference gene primer amplification. Here immunoSEQ multiplex PCR was the method, and the copy in TCRdb shows in-frame clones only, minus some. The V and J calls and the clone size are those of that table, but D and trimming were determined from the DNA. The sample records tens of thousands of clones, 55% to 70% being singletons. V lost 4 bases, J lost 6 bases, and 13 bases lay in between. The germline V gene encodes CDR1 SGHAT and CDR2 FQNNGV. CDR3 length equals 14 residues. The sequence was obtained from a woman between 65 and 79 years old with acute or convalescent COVID-19. The sample taken for sequencing was peripheral blood. The V gene is TRBV11-2, the J gene TRBJ2-1; the D gene is possibly TRBD1 (6 bases). DNA of the CDR3: TGTGCCAGCAGCTGGATCGCAGGGGCCAATGAGCAGTTCTTC. This translates into CASSWIAGANEQFF. Full variable domain (outside the CDR3, taken from reference TRBV11-2 and TRBJ2-1): EAGVAQSPRYKIIEKRQSVAFWCNPISGHATLYWYQQILGQGPKLLIQFQNNGVVDDSQLPKDRFSAERLKGVDSTLKIQPAKLEDSAVYLCASSWIAGANEQFFGPGTRLTVL.